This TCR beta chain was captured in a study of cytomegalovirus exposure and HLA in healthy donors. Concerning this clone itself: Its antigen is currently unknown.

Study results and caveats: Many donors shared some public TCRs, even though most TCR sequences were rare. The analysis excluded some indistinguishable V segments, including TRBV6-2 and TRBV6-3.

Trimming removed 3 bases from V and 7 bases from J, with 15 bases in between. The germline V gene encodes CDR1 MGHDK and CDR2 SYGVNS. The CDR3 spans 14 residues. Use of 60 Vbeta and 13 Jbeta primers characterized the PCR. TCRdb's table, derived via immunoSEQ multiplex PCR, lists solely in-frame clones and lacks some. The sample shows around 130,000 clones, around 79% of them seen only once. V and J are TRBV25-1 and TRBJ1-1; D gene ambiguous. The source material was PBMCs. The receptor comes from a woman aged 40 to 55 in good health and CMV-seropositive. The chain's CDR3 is CASSDATSIGEAFF. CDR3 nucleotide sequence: TGTGCCAGCAGTGATGCGACTTCGATCGGTGAAGCTTTCTTT.